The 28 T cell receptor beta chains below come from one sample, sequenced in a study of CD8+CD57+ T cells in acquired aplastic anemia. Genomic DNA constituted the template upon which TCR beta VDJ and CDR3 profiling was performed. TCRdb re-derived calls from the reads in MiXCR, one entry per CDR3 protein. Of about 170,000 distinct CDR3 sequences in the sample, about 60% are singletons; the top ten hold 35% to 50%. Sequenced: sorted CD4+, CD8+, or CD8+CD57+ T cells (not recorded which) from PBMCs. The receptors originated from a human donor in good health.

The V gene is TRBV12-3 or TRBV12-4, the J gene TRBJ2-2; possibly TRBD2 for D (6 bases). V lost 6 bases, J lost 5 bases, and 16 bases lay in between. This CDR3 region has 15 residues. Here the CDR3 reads CASSLRRESTGELFF. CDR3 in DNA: TGTGCCAGCAGCCTCCGCCGGGAGAGTACCGGGGAGCTGTTTTTT.

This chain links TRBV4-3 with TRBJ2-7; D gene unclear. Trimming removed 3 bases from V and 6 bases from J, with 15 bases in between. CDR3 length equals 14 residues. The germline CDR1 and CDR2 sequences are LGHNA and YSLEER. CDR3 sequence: CASSQEVSAIEQYF. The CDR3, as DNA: TGCGCCAGCAGCCAGGAAGTGAGTGCGATCGAGCAGTACTTC.

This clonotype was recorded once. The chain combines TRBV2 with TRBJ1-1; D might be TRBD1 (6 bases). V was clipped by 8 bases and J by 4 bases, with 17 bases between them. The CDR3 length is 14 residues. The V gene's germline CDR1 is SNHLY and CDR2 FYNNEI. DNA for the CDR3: TGTGCCAGCGCCCAGCGGGGGCAGGTCACTGAAGCTTTCTTT. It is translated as CASAQRGQVTEAFF.

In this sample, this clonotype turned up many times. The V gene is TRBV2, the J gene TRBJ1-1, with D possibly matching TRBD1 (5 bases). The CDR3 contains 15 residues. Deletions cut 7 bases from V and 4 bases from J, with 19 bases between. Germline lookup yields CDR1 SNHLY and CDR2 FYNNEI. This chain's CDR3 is CASTDPQAGGTEAFF. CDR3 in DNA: TGTGCCAGCACCGACCCCCAGGCCGGGGGCACTGAAGCTTTCTTT.

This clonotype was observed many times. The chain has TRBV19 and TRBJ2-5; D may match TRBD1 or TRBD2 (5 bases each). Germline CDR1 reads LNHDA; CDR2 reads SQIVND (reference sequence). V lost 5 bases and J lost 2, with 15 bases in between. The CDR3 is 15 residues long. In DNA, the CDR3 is TGTGCCAGTAGTGCCCGTGGGACCCGGCAAGAGACCCAGTACTTC. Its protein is CASSARGTRQETQYF.

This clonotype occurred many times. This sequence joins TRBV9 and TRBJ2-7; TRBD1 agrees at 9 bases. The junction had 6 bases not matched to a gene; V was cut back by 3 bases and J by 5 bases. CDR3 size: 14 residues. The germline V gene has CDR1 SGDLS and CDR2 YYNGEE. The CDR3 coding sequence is TGTGCCAGCAGCGGATGGACAGGGGAGGACGAGCAGTACTTC. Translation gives CASSGWTGEDEQYF.

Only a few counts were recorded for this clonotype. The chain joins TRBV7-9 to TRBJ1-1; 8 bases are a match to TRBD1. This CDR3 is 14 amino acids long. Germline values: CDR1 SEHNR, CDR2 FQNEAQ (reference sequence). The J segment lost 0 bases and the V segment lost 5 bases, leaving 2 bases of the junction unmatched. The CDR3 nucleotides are TGTGCCAGCAGCAAGGGACAGGTGAACACTGAAGCTTTCTTT. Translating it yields CASSKGQVNTEAFF.

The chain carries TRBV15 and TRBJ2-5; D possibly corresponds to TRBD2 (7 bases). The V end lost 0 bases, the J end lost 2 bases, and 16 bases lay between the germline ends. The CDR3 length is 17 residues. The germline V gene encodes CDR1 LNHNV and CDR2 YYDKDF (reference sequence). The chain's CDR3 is CATSRDDFGGRQETQYF. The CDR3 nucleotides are TGTGCCACCAGCAGAGATGATTTCGGGGGGCGGCAAGAGACCCAGTACTTC.

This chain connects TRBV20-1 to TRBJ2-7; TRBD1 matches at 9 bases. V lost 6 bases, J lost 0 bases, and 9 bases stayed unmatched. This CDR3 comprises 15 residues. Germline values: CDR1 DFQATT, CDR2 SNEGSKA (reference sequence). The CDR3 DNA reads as TGCAGTGCGTACCCCGGGACAGGGTTCTCCTACGAGCAGTACTTC. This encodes CSAYPGTGFSYEQYF.

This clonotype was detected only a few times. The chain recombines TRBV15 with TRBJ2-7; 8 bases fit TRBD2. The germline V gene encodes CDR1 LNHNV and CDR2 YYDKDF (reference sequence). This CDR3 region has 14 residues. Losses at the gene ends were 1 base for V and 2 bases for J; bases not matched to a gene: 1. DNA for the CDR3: TGTGCCACCAGCAGAGCGGGAGGGCCCTACGAGCAGTACTTC. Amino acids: CATSRAGGPYEQYF. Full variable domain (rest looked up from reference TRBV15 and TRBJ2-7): DAMVIQNPRYQVTQFGKPVTLSCSQTLNHNVMYWYQQKSSQAPKLLFHYYDKDFNNEADTPDNFQSRRPNTSFCFLDIRSPGLGDTAMYLCATSRAGGPYEQYFGPGTRLTVT.

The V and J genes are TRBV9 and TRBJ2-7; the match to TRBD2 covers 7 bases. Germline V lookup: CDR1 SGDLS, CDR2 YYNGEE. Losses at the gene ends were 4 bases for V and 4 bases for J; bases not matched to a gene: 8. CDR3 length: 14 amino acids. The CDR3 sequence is CASSIGSGAYEQYF. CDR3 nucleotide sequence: TGTGCCAGCAGCATTGGGAGCGGGGCTTACGAGCAGTACTTC.

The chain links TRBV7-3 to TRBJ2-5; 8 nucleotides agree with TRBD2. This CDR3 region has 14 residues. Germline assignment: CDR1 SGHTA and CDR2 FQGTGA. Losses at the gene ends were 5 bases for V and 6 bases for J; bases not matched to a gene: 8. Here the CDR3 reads CASSLSGMEKTQYF. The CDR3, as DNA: TGTGCCAGCAGCCTTAGCGGGATGGAGAAGACCCAGTACTTC.

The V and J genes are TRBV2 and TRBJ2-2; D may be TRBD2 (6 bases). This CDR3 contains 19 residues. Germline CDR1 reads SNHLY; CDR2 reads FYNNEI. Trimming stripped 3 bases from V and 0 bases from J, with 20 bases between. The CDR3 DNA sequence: TGTGCCAGCAGTGATTGGGGGAACGGGGCGGGACCGAACACCGGGGAGCTGTTTTTT. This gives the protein CASSDWGNGAGPNTGELFF.

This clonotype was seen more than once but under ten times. CDR3 sequence: CATTTELSYEQYF. For the CDR3, the DNA is TGTGCCACCACCACGGAACTGAGCTACGAGCAGTACTTC. This sequence joins TRBV15 and TRBJ2-7, with D unclear. Germline assignment: CDR1 LNHNV and CDR2 YYDKDF (reference sequence). The CDR3 runs 13 residues. Deletions cut 7 bases from V and 3 bases from J, with 13 bases between.

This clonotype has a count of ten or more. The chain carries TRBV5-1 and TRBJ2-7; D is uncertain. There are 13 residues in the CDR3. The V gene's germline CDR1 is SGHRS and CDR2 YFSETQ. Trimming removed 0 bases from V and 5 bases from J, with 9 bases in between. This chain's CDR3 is CASSLAVQDEQYF. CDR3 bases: TGCGCCAGCAGCTTGGCGGTGCAGGACGAGCAGTACTTC.

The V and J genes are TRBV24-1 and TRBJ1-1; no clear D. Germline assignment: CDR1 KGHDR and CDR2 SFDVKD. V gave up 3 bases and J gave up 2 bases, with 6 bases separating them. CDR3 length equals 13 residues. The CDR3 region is CATSDDRNTEAFF. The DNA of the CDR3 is TGTGCCACCAGTGATGACCGCAACACTGAAGCTTTCTTT.

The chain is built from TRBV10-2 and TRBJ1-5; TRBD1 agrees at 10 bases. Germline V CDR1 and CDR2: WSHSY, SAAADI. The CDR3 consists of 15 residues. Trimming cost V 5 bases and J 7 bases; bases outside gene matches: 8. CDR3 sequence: CASSPGDRGYQPQHF. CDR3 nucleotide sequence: TGCGCCAGCAGTCCCGGGGACAGGGGATACCAGCCCCAGCATTTT.

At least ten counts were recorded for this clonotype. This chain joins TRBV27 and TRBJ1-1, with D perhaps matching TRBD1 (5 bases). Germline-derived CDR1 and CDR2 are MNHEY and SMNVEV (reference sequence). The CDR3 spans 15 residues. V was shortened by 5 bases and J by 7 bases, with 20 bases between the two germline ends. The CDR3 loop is CASSPHGGGVHEAFF. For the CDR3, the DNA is TGTGCCAGCAGTCCCCATGGTGGAGGGGTACATGAAGCTTTCTTT.

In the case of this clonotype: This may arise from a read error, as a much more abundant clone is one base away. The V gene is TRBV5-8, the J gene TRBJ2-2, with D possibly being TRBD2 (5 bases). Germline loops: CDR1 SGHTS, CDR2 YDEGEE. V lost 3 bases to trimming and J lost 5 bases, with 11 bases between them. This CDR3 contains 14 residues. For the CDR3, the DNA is TGTGCCAGCAGCTCAGCGGACCTAACCGGGGAGCTGTTTTTT. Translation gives CASSSADLTGELFF.

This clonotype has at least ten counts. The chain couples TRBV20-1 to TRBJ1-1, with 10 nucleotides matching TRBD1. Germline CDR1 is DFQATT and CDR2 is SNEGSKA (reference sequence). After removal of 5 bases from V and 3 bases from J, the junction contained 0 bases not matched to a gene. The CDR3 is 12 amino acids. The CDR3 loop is CSAGQGDTEAFF. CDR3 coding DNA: TGCAGTGCTGGACAGGGGGACACTGAAGCTTTCTTT.

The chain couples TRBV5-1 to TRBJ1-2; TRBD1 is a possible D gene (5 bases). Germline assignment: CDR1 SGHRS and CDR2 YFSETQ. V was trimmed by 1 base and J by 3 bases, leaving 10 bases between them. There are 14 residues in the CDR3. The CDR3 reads CASSLSDRYYGYTF. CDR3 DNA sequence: TGCGCCAGCAGCTTGTCCGACAGATACTATGGCTACACCTTC.

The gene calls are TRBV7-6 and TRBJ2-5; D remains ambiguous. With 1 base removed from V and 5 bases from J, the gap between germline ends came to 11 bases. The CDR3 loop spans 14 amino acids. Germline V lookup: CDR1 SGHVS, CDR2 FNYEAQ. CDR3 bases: TGTGCCAGCAGCTTAGAACAGCCTTGGGAGACCCAGTACTTC. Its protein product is CASSLEQPWETQYF.

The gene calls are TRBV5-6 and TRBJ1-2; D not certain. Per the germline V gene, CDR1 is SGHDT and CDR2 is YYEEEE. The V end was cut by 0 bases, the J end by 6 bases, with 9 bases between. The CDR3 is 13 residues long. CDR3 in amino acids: CASSLGAIHGYTF. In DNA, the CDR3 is TGTGCCAGCAGCTTGGGGGCGATCCATGGCTACACCTTC.

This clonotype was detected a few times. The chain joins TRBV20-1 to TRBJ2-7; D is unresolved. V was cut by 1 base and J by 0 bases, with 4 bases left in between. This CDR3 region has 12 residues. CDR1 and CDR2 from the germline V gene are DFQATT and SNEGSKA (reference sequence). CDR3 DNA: TGCAGTGCTAGAGTTCCCTCCTACGAGCAGTACTTC. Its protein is CSARVPSYEQYF.

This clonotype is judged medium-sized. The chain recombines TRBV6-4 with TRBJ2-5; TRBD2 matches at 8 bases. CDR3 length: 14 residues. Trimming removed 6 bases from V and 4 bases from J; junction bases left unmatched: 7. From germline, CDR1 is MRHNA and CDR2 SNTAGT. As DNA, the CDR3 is TGTGCCAGCAGCGAGGGACTAGAGTCAGAGACCCAGTACTTC. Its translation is CASSEGLESETQYF.

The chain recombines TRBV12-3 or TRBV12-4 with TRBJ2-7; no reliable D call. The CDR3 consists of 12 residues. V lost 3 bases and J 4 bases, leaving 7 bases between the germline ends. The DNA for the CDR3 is TGTGCCAGCAGTTTCGACATTTACGAGCAGTACTTC. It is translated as CASSFDIYEQYF.

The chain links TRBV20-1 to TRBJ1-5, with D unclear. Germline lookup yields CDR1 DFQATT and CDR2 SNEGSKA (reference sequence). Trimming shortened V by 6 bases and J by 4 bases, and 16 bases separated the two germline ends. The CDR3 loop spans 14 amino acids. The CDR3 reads CSARHALPNQPQHF. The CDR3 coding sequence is TGCAGTGCCCGTCACGCACTCCCGAATCAGCCCCAGCATTTT.

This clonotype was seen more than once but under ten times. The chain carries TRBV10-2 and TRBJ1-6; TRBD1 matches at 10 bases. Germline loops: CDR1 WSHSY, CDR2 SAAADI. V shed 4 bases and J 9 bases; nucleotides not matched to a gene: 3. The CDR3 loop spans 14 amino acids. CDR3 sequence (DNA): TGCGCCAGCAGTGGGACAGGGGGTAGTTCACCCCTCCACTTT. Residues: CASSGTGGSSPLHF.